A selection of T cell receptor beta chains follows, all from one sample in a study of vaccination effects on CD4 cells after COVID-19. Their specific antigens are unknown. The data were produced by immunoSEQ multiplex PCR, yet TCRdb's version contains in-frame clones alone and is incomplete. The table lists 25,000 to 35,000 clones, around 75% of them singletons. The material sequenced was CD4+ T cells from PBMCs cultured with SARS-CoV-2 spike peptides, taken before COVID-19 vaccination. Receptor source: a human donor who received a COVID-19 vaccine. CDR3s include the opening cysteine and the closing phenylalanine or tryptophan. D genes are given only for firm matches. Clone size is not always given. Where it is, it says once, few, many or a class for expanded clones.

d_call	v_call	clone_size	j_call	cdr3_nt	cdr3_aa
NA	TRBV5-6	NA	TRBJ1-1	TGTGCCAGCAGCCCCCGGTGGGCAGGGGTCGGGCTGAACACTGAAGCTTTCTTT	CASSPRWAGVGLNTEAFF
NA	TRBV25-1	NA	TRBJ2-5	TGTGCCAGCAGTGAATACGCAGGGCAGAGAGGTCCTAAAGAGACCCAGTACTTC	CASSEYAGQRGPKETQYF
NA	TRBV7-8	NA	TRBJ2-7	TGTGCCAGCAGGTATAGCGTGGGCGAGCAGTACTTC	CASRYSVGEQYF
NA	TRBV29-1	NA	TRBJ1-4	TGCAGCGTTGAAGATGGGAGGGTGGGTTCTGAAAAACTGTTTTTT	CSVEDGRVGSEKLFF
NA	TRBV5-6	NA	TRBJ2-5	TGTGCCAGCAGCTTGAGGCAGGGCGGAGAGACCCAGTACTTC	CASSLRQGGETQYF
NA	TRBV4-3	NA	TRBJ1-2	TGCGCCAGCAGCCAAGAACGGGGTCGGGGCTATGGCTACACCTTC	CASSQERGRGYGYTF
TRBD1	TRBV19	few	TRBJ1-3	TGTGCCAGTAGCCCCACCCGGGCAGGGGGCGTCTCTGGAAACACCATATATTTT	CASSPTRAGGVSGNTIYF
NA	TRBV5-1	once	TRBJ1-1	TGCGCCAGCAGCTTGGACGGTTTTAACACTGAAGCTTTCTTT	CASSLDGFNTEAFF
NA	TRBV24-1	NA	TRBJ2-3	TGTGCCACCAGTGACCCTAGGGGCACAGATACGCAGTATTTT	CATSDPRGTDTQYF
NA	TRBV30	NA	TRBJ2-7	TGTGCCTGGAGTTACGGAGGGTTGGGGGAGCAGTACTTC	CAWSYGGLGEQYF
NA	TRBV5-1	once	TRBJ2-2	TGCGCCAGCAAAGGACAAATGAACACCGGGGAGCTGTTTTTT	CASKGQMNTGELFF
TRBD2	TRBV7-2	NA	TRBJ2-5	TGTGCCAGCAGCTTAGTTTTGGCTAGCGGGAGTAGACAAGAGACCCAGTACTTC	CASSLVLASGSRQETQYF
TRBD2	TRBV3-1/TRBV3-2	once	TRBJ2-1	TGTGCCAGCAGCCCCCGGGGTACTAGCGGGAGGGCCGGGGAGCAGTTCTTC	CASSPRGTSGRAGEQFF
NA	TRBV7-2	NA	TRBJ1-1	TGTGCCAGCAGCTTGGAGGTAGGGGTAGCTTTCTTT	CASSLEVGVAFF
NA	TRBV5-5	NA	TRBJ1-1	TGTGCCAGCAGCTGGGACATGCCAAGTGCTGAAGCTTTCTTT	CASSWDMPSAEAFF
NA	TRBV6-4	NA	TRBJ2-2	TGTGCCAGCAGTGGACAGGACACCGGGGAGCTGTTTTTT	CASSGQDTGELFF
NA	TRBV5-4	NA	TRBJ2-2	TGTGCCAGCAGCTTGGGGGCCCCCCGGGACACCGGGGAGCTGTTTTTT	CASSLGAPRDTGELFF
NA	TRBV23-1	NA	TRBJ1-4	TGCGCCAGCACAGCAACTAATGAAAAACTGTTTTTT	CASTATNEKLFF
NA	TRBV7-9	few	TRBJ1-2	TGTGCCAGCAGCACCTGGGGGGGGAACTATGGCTACACCTTC	CASSTWGGNYGYTF